This T cell receptor beta chain was profiled in a study of T cell responses to AZD1222 COVID-19 vaccine. Findings and caveats of the study: Two doses of AZD1222 preceded a rise in Spike-specific TCR breadth and depth.

This CDR3 contains 15 residues. Germline CDR1 is MGHRA and CDR2 is YSYEKL. With V trimmed by 1 base and J by 7 bases, 4 bases remained unmatched. About this clone: Its antigen is still unknown.

The table came from immunoSEQ multiplex PCR; TCRdb's copy has only in-frame clones and leaves some out. The repertoire has around 95,000 clones, 87% of them found once; the top ten carry 4% to 4.5%. This receptor was taken from an adult in good health. The chain uses TRBV4-1 and TRBJ1-2, with 12 bases aligning to TRBD1. This specimen consisted of peripheral blood, obtained on day 0 of MenACWY control vaccination. The CDR3 here is CASSQGGTGGFGYTF. In DNA, the CDR3 is TGCGCCAGCAGCCAAGGAGGGACAGGGGGCTTTGGCTACACCTTC.